This T cell receptor beta chain was profiled in a study of blood T cell repertoires in COVID-19 (dated by TCRdb to 2019 to 2021). Broadly, across the study: Samples from collaborators originated in the United States, Italy and Spain and spanned both the acute and convalescent phases of COVID-19. The material from the prospective study consisted of cDNA or gDNA derived from T cells, B-cell-depleted T cells, or PBMCs. The dataset comprised deeply sampled blood TCRbeta repertoires from subjects exposed to, actively infected with, or recovered from COVID-19. A freely available public database, intended as a resource for researchers studying the immune response to SARS-CoV-2, is where the repertoires were released. Samples were obtained from the ongoing ImmuneRACE study (first 160 participants) and from 950 to 1,500 subjects provided by 6 global collaborators. The sample metadata nearly always contained a de-identified subject ID, COVID-19 status, age in years and sex. Where available, HLA class I and class II types were obtained from metadata supplied by the sample provider rather than from assay-based typing. Study-wide findings and limitations: The amount of clinical and demographic metadata varied by source and participant and was provided uncurated.

The immunoSEQ Assay, a bias-controlled multiplex PCR, was used to amplify TCRbeta CDR3 regions from genomic DNA. Per the authors' processing: Within the assay, amplification of reference gene primers was used to estimate how many nucleated cells each sample contained. To quantify the absolute abundance of each unique TCRbeta CDR3 rearrangement, sequence reads were collapsed and filtered. For each sample, productive Simpson clonality was calculated as the square root of Simpson's diversity index over productive rearrangements. TCRdb mirrors the immuneACCESS table, restricted to in-frame sequences. Some clones are absent from its copies; in checked studies, under half trace to an unresolved V gene, and the reason for the others is unknown. The V and J calls and clone size are taken from that table; D and trimming were inferred from the DNA. The sample yields 300,000 to 350,000 clones; about 87% were counted once. The leading ten clones occupy just under 6.5% of the sample.

In Seattle, one collaborating source enrolled patients while the infection was active and tracked those patients longitudinally over the course of disease. Whole blood was collected in K2EDTA tubes by collaborating institutions according to the institutions' own protocols. Collaborator samples were shipped for TCRbeta analysis as frozen whole blood, isolated PBMCs, or DNA extracted from either sample type. The sample holds one count of this clone. The antigen it binds to is not known. No much larger clonotype is one base removed from it; base qualities were not supplied. CDR1 and CDR2 were assigned from the germline V gene (reference sequence) as GTSNPN and SVGIG. At the junction V is shortened by 1 base and J by 4 bases; bases outside the gene matches: 10. The cysteine opens and the phenylalanine closes a CDR3 of 17 amino acids. The retained sequence is limited to the CDR3, 51 bases, with the frame set at the first base.

The V and J genes are TRBV30 and TRBJ2-3, and TRBD2 aligns with 11 junction nucleotides. Sequenced sample: peripheral blood. This sequence originates from a woman aged 45-59 years with COVID-19, enrolled during active disease. Read as DNA, the sequence is TGTGCCTGGAGTGCCCGAATTAGCGGGAGGGGCCCAGATACGCAGTATTTT. It translates as CAWSARISGRGPDTQYF.